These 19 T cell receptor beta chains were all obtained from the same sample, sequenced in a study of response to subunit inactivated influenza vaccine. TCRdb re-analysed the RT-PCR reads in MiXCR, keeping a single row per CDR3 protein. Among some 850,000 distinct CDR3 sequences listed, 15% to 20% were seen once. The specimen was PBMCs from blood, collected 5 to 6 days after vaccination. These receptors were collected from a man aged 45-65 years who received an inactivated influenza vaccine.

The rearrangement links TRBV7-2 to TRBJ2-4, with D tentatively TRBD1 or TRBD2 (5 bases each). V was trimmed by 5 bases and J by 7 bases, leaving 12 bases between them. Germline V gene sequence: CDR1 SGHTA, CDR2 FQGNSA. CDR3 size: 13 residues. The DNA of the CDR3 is TGTGCCAGCAGCCCTGGGGCTAGCAACATTCAGTACTTC. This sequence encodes CASSPGASNIQYF.

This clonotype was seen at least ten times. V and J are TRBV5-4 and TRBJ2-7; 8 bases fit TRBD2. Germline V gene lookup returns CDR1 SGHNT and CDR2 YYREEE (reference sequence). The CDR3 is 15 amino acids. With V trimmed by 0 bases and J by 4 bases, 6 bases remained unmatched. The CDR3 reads CASSLESSGLYEQYF. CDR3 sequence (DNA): TGTGCCAGCAGCTTGGAGTCTAGCGGGCTGTACGAGCAGTACTTC.

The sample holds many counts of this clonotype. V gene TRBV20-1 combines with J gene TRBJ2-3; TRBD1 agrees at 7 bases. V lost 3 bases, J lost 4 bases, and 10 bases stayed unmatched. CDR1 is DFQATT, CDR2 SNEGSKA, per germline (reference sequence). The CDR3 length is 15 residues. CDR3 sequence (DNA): TGCAGTGCTAGCCCCCAGGGGGTTGAGGCAGATACGCAGTATTTT. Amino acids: CSASPQGVEADTQYF.

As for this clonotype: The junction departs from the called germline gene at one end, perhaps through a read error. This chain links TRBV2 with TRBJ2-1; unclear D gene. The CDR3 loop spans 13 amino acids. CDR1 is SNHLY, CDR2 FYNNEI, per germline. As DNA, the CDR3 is TGTACCAGCAGCGTCGGACCTTACAATGAGCAGTTCTTC. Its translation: CTSSVGPYNEQFF.

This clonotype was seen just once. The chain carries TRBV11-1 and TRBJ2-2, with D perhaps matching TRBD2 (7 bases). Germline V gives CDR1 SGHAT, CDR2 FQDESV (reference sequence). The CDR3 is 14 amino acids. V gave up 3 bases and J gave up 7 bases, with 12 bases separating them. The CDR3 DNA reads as TGTGCCAGCAGCTTCGGGGGGCTTGGCGGGGAGCTGTTTTTT. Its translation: CASSFGGLGGELFF.

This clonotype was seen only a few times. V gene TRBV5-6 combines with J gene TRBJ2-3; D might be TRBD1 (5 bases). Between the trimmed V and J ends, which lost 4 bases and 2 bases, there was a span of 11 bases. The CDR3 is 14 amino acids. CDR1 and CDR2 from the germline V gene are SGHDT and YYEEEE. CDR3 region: CASSTTELTDTQYF. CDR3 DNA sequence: TGTGCCAGCAGCACGACAGAACTCACAGATACGCAGTATTTT.

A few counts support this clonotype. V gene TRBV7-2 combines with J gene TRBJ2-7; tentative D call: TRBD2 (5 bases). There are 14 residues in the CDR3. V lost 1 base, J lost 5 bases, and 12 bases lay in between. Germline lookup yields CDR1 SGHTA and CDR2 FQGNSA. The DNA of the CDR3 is TGTGCCAGCAGCTTAGTTGCCAGCGGAAACGAGCAGTACTTC. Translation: CASSLVASGNEQYF. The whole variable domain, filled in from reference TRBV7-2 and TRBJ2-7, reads GAGVSQSPSNKVTEKGKDVELRCDPISGHTALYWYRQSLGQGLEFLIYFQGNSAPDKSGLPSDRFSAERTGGSVSTLTIQRTQQEDSAVYLCASSLVASGNEQYFGPGTRLTVT.

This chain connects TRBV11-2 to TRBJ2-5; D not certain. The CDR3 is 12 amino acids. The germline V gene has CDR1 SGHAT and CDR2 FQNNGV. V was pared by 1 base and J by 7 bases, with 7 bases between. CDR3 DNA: TGTGCCAGCAGCTTAGTAGGCGTGACCCAGTACTTC. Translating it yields CASSLVGVTQYF.

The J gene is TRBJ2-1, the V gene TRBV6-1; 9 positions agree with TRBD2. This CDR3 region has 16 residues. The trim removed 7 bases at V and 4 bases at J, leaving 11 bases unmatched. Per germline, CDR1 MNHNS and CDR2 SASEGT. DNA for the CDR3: TGTGCCAGCAAAGAGGGACTAGCCTACAGATACAATGAGCAGTTCTTC. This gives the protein CASKEGLAYRYNEQFF.

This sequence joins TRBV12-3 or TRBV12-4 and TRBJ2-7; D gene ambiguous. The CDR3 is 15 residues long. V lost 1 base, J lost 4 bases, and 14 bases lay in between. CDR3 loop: CASSLGSTLGYEQYF. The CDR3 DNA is TGTGCCAGCAGTTTAGGATCTACATTGGGTTACGAGCAGTACTTC.

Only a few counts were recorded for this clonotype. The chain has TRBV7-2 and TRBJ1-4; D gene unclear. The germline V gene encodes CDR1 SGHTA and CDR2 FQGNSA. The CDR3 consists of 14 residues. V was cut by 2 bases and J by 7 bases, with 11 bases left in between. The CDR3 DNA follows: TGTGCCAGCAGCTTACGGATCGGCTCTGAAAAACTGTTTTTT. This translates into CASSLRIGSEKLFF.

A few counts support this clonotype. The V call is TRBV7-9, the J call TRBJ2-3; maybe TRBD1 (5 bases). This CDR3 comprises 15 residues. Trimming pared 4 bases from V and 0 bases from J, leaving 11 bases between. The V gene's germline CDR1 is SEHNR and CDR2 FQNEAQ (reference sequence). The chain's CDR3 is CASSSPKGSTDTQYF. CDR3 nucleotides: TGTGCCAGCAGCTCTCCTAAGGGGAGCACAGATACGCAGTATTTT.

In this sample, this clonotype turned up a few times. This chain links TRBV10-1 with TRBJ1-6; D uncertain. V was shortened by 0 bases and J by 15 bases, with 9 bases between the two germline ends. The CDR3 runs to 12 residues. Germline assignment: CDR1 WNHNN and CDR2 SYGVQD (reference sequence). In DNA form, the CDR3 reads TGCGCCAGCAGTGAGTCGACTGGGGTCCTCCACTTT. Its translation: CASSESTGVLHF.

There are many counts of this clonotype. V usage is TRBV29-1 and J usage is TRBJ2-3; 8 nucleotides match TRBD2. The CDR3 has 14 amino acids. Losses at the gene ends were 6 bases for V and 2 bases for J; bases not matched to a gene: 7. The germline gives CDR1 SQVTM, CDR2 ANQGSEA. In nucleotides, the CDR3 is TGCAGCGTCGCAGCGGGAGATATCACAGATACGCAGTATTTT. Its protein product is CSVAAGDITDTQYF.

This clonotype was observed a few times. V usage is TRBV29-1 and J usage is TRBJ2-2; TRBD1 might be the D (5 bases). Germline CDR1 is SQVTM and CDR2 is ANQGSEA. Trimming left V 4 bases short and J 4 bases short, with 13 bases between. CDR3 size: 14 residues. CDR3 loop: CSVGRVSVTGELFF. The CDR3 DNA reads TGCAGCGTTGGCAGGGTTTCGGTCACCGGGGAGCTGTTTTTT.

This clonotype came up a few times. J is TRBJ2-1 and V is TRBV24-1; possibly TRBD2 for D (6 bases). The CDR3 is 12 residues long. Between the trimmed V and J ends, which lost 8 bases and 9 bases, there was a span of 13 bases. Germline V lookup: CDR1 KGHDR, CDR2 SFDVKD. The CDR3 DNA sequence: TGTGCCACCAAAACTAGCAGTGGTGAGCAGTTCTTC. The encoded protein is CATKTSSGEQFF.

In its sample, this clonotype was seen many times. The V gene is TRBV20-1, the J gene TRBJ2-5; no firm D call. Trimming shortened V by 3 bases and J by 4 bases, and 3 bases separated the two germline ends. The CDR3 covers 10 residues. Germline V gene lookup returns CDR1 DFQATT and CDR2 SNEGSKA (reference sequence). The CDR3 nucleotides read TGCAGTGCTAGGTCAGAGACCCAGTACTTC. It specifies CSARSETQYF.

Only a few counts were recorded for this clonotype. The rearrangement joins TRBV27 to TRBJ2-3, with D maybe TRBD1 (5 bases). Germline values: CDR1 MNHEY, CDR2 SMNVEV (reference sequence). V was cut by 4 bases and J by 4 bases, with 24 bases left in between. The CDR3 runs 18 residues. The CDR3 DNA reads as TGTGCCAGCAGTTCCCGCAACCCCCGCGTGGCCAGGGCAGATACGCAGTATTTT. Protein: CASSSRNPRVARADTQYF.

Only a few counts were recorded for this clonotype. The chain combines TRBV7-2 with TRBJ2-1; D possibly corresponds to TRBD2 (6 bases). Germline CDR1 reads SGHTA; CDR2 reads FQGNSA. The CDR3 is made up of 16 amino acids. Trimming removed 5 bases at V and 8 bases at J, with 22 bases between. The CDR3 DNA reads TGTGCCAGCAGCAGCCGTGTAGCGGCGGATCGTTATGAGCAGTTCTTC. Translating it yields CASSSRVAADRYEQFF.